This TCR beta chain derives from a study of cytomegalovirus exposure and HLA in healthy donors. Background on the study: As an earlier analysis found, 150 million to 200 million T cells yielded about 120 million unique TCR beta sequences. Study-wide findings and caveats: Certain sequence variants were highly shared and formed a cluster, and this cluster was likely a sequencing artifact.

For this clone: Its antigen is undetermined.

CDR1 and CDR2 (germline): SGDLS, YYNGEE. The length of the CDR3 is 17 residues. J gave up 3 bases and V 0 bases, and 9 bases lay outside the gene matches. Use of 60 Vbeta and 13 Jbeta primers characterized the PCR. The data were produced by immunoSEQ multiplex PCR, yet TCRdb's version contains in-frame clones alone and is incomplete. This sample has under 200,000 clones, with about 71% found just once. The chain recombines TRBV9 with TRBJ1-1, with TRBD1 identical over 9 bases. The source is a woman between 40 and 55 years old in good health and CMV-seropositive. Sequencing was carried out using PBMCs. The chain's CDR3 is CASSVGEGTGTHTEAFF. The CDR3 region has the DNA TGTGCCAGCAGCGTAGGCGAAGGGACAGGGACGCACACTGAAGCTTTCTTT.